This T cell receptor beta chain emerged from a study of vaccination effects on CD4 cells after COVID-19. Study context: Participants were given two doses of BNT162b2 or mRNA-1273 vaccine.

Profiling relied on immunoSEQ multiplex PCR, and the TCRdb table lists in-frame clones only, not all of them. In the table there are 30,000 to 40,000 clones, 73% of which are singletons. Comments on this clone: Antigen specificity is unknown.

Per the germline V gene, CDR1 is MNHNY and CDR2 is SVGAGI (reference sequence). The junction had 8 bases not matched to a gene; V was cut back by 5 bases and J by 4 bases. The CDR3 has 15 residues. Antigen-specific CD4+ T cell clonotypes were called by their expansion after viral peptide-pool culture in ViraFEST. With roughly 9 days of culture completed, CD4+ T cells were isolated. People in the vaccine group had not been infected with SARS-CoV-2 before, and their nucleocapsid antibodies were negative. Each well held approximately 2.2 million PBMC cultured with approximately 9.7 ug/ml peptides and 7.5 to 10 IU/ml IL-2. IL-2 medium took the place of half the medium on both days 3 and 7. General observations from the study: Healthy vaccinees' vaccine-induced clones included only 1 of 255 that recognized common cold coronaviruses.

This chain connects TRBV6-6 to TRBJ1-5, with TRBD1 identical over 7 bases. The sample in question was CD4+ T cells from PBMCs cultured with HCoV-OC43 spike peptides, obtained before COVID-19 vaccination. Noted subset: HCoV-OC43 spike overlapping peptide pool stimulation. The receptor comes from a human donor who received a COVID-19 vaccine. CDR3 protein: CASSDGGGQNQPQHF. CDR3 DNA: TGTGCCAGCAGTGACGGGGGGGGACAGAATCAGCCCCAGCATTTT.